This TCR beta chain was captured in a study of blood T cells in healthy people across ages. The authors ran a second PCR of 7 to 11 cycles using a sample-barcoded 5' primer and a J-beta primer mix. TCRdb re-derived calls from the 5' RACE reads in MiXCR, one entry per CDR3 protein. This sample has some 1.7 million distinct CDR3 sequences; roughly 27% occur once, and the top ten carry roughly 8%. Input material: blood. The receptor's source is a woman in her 30s in good health.

The CDR3 DNA reads TGCAGCGTCTACCCGACAGGGGGCAATGAGCAGTTCTTC. Amino acids: CSVYPTGGNEQFF. The genes are TRBV29-1 and TRBJ2-1; TRBD1 aligns across 9 bases. Germline-derived CDR1 and CDR2 are SQVTM and ANQGSEA. J was trimmed by 6 bases and V by 6 bases; bases with no gene match: 6. This CDR3 is built from 13 residues.